This T cell receptor beta chain was sequenced for a study of blood T cell repertoires in COVID-19. Study at large: Acute and convalescent COVID-19 specimens originated in the United States, Italy and Spain. In each case, the material was cDNA or gDNA derived from T cells, B-cell-depleted T cells, or PBMCs.

V was cut by 4 bases and J by 5 bases, with 15 bases left in between. The CDR3 has 14 amino acids. Germline CDR1 is SGHKS and CDR2 is YYEKEE (reference sequence). As handled by the study authors: Amplifying reference gene primers gave estimates of nucleated cell counts. Clones were read by immunoSEQ multiplex PCR, and TCRdb kept only the in-frame ones, dropping some. V, J and clone size derive from that table, while D and trimming were established from the DNA sequence. The data contain 55,000 to 65,000 clones, 85% to 90% of them seen just once; the ten biggest clones take up around 8.3%. The genes are TRBV5-5 and TRBJ2-5, with TRBD2 as a possible D gene (6 bases). The sequence came from a human donor with active COVID-19. The donor label of this sample is uncertain. What was sequenced was peripheral blood. The CDR3 is CASSPWAGSETQYF. DNA of the CDR3: TGTGCCAGCAGCCCCTGGGCGGGAAGCGAGACCCAGTACTTC.